This TCR beta chain was retrieved from a study of OX40 agonist ivuxolimab in advanced cancers. V lost 5 bases to trimming and J lost 0 bases, with 8 bases between them. The CDR3 is 14 residues long. From germline, CDR1 is SEHNR and CDR2 FQNEAQ (reference sequence). TCRdb's table, derived via immunoSEQ multiplex PCR, lists solely in-frame clones and lacks some. The sample includes more than 85,000 clones, roughly 89% of them seen just once. Specimen: CD4+ or CD8+ T cells sorted from blood, collected in a trial of the OX40 agonist ivuxolimab. This sequence originates from an adult with an advanced solid tumor such as melanoma, head and neck, liver or kidney cancer. The chain uses TRBV7-9 and TRBJ1-3; D not certain. CDR3 DNA: TGTGCCAGCAGCCTGGGAAGCTCTGGAAACACCATATATTTT. Its translation is CASSLGSSGNTIYF.